This TCR beta chain emerged from a study of blood T cell repertoires in COVID-19. The wider study: Italy, Spain and the United States were the sources of the convalescent and acute COVID-19 samples. Sources were T cells, B-cell-depleted T cells, or PBMCs; the material itself was cDNA or gDNA.

Per the authors' pipeline: Estimation of nucleated cell counts was performed using reference gene primer amplification. TCRdb's copy holds only in-frame clones and misses some; the assay was immunoSEQ multiplex PCR. The D gene and trimming were derived from the DNA, and the V and J assignments and clone size from that table. Among some 250,000 clones listed, about four fifths were seen once. The germline gives CDR1 SGHRS, CDR2 YFSETQ. CDR3 length: 15 amino acids. The ends were cut back, 0 bases at V and 5 bases at J, with 14 bases in the middle. The J gene is TRBJ2-5, the V gene TRBV5-1; D may be TRBD2 (6 bases). The receptor comes from a woman of 80 years or more with acute or convalescent COVID-19. Specimen: peripheral blood. Here the CDR3 DNA reads TGCGCCAGCAGCTTGGCCACGGGGGACCGCGAGACCCAGTACTTC. This encodes CASSLATGDRETQYF.